The rows below give T cell receptor beta chains drawn from one sample of a study of response to subunit inactivated influenza vaccine. One entry per CDR3 protein results from TCRdb running MiXCR on the RT-PCR reads. The sample shows hundreds of thousands of distinct CDR3 sequences, about 25% of them seen only once. This sample comprised CD4+ T cells sorted from PBMCs, obtained 5 days after vaccination. These receptor sequences come from a man between 50 and 59 years old who received an inactivated influenza vaccine. Each CDR3 is given with its conserved first and last residue. D genes are given only for firm matches. Part of the rows lack a size; the others show once, few, many or a class for expanded clones.

V gene	J gene	D gene	clone size	CDR3 protein	CDR3 DNA
TRBV12-3/TRBV12-4	TRBJ2-5	.	.	CASRRQDVGEETQYF	TGTGCCAGCAGGCGACAGGATGTGGGTGAAGAGACCCAGTACTTC
TRBV20-1	TRBJ2-1	TRBD2	.	CTASTSGGVETQFF	TGCACCGCTAGTACTAGCGGGGGGGTAGAGACCCAGTTCTTC
TRBV12-3/TRBV12-4	TRBJ2-5	.	.	CASSQARTQYF	TGTGCCAGCAGTCAAGCTAGGACCCAGTACTTC
TRBV15	TRBJ1-1	.	many	CATSRDRTRSNTEAFF	TGTGCCACCAGCAGAGATAGAACAAGGTCGAACACTGAAGCTTTCTTT
TRBV29-1	TRBJ2-5	.	many	CSVEFRGQETQYF	TGCAGCGTTGAATTCAGGGGCCAAGAGACCCAGTACTTC
TRBV7-9	TRBJ1-3	.	few	CASSLDGRLRSGNTIYF	TGTGCCAGCAGCTTAGATGGACGGCTGCGCTCTGGAAACACCATATATTTT
TRBV20-1	TRBJ1-1	TRBD1	.	CSARTGTGRMVTEAFF	TGCAGTGCTCGAACAGGGACAGGGCGCATGGTCACTGAAGCTTTCTTT
TRBV20-1	TRBJ1-2	.	.	CSARVRQGEDGYTF	TGCAGTGCTAGAGTTCGGCAGGGAGAAGATGGCTACACCTTC
TRBV12-3/TRBV12-4	TRBJ2-7	TRBD2	.	CASSPRTRGAEQYF	TGTGCCAGCAGTCCACGGACTAGAGGAGCCGAGCAGTACTTC
TRBV3-1	TRBJ1-1	.	.	CASSQDGGVNTEAFF	TGTGCCAGCAGCCAAGATGGAGGGGTAAACACTGAAGCTTTCTTT
TRBV12-3/TRBV12-4	TRBJ1-5	.	many	CASTDSFDSNQPQHF	TGTGCCAGCACGGACAGTTTCGATAGCAATCAGCCCCAGCATTTT
TRBV6-2/TRBV6-3	TRBJ2-5	.	.	CASRLMTGSTGTQYF	TGTGCCAGCAGGTTAATGACAGGTAGCACGGGGACCCAGTACTTC
TRBV28	TRBJ2-7	TRBD2	.	CARCESGTSGTKPSYEQYF	TGTGCCAGGTGCGAATCCGGGACTAGCGGGACAAAACCCTCCTACGAGCAGTACTTC
TRBV6-1	TRBJ2-7	.	.	CASSASTSYEQYF	TGTGCCAGCAGTGCCAGCACCTCCTACGAGCAGTACTTC
TRBV30	TRBJ2-5	.	.	CAWSEDSPVWTQYF	TGTGCCTGGAGTGAGGATAGCCCTGTGTGGACCCAGTACTTC
TRBV20-1	TRBJ1-5	.	few	CSGTSAGQPQHF	TGCAGTGGGACTTCGGCGGGTCAGCCCCAGCATTTT
TRBV20-1	TRBJ2-3	.	few	CSARVGGLASTSTDTQYF	TGCAGTGCTAGAGTTGGTGGTTTAGCATCTACTAGCACAGATACGCAGTATTTT
TRBV28	TRBJ2-7	TRBD1	few	CASSLYGTADEQYF	TGTGCCAGCAGTTTATACGGGACAGCCGACGAGCAGTACTTC
TRBV12-3/TRBV12-4	TRBJ2-7	.	few	CASREPGPSYEQYF	TGTGCCAGCAGGGAACCGGGCCCCTCCTACGAGCAGTACTTC
TRBV7-2	TRBJ1-1	TRBD1	.	CASSSLGQGGTEAFF	TGTGCCAGCAGTTCCCTCGGACAGGGCGGCACTGAAGCTTTCTTT
TRBV20-1	TRBJ2-7	TRBD1	.	CSAAKTARQGAYEQYF	TGCAGTGCTGCAAAAACAGCCAGACAGGGTGCCTACGAGCAGTACTTC
TRBV4-3	TRBJ2-7	TRBD1	.	CASSQDPRTGGYEQYF	TGCGCCAGCAGCCAAGATCCCCGGACAGGGGGCTACGAGCAGTACTTC
TRBV4-1	TRBJ2-7	TRBD2	few	CASSQETSGGLYEQYF	TGCGCCAGCAGCCAAGAGACTAGCGGGGGCCTCTACGAGCAGTACTTC
TRBV6-5	TRBJ2-1	.	few	CASSYSIFIPNEQFF	TGTGCCAGCAGTTACTCGATTTTCATTCCCAATGAGCAGTTCTTC
TRBV12-3/TRBV12-4	TRBJ2-5	TRBD2	few	CASSLTSLETQYF	TGTGCCAGCAGTTTGACTAGCCTAGAGACCCAGTACTTC
TRBV11-2	TRBJ2-7	.	few	CASSLDLGVPPYEQYF	TGTGCCAGCAGCTTAGATCTGGGGGTCCCTCCCTACGAGCAGTACTTC
TRBV6-2/TRBV6-3	TRBJ2-7	.	few	CATKGGPYEQYF	TGTGCCACCAAGGGCGGCCCCTACGAGCAGTACTTC
TRBV7-9	TRBJ2-3	.	.	CASSHKGSTDTQYF	TGTGCCAGCAGCCATAAAGGGAGCACAGATACGCAGTATTTT
TRBV20-1	TRBJ2-5	TRBD2	many	CSAAGTSGHQETQYF	TGCAGTGCGGCCGGGACTAGCGGGCACCAAGAGACCCAGTACTTC
TRBV6-1	TRBJ2-7	.	few	CASLRLGSYEQYF	TGTGCCAGCTTGAGGTTAGGATCTTACGAGCAGTACTTC
TRBV15	TRBJ2-3	.	once	CATSPRSRGTDTQYF	TGTGCCACCAGCCCCCGGTCGCGGGGCACAGATACGCAGTATTTT
TRBV27	TRBJ2-2	.	few	CASHSTGLVSGELFF	TGTGCCAGCCACTCCACAGGGTTGGTATCCGGGGAGCTGTTTTTT
TRBV20-1	TRBJ2-5	TRBD1	.	CSARRDRGQETQYF	TGCAGTGCTAGGCGGGACAGGGGGCAAGAGACCCAGTACTTC
TRBV20-1	TRBJ2-1	.	few	CSAREDRHEQFF	TGCAGTGCTAGGGAGGATAGGCATGAGCAGTTCTTC
TRBV4-3	TRBJ1-1	TRBD1	.	CASSQAPQGGRTEAFF	TGCGCCAGCAGCCAGGCCCCACAGGGGGGACGAACTGAAGCTTTCTTT
TRBV20-1	TRBJ1-1	TRBD1	few	CSARVPGGPEAFF	TGCAGTGCTAGAGTCCCAGGGGGCCCTGAAGCTTTCTTT
TRBV15	TRBJ1-1	.	.	CATSRELFRTDTEAFF	TGTGCCACCAGCAGAGAGTTGTTCCGCACCGACACTGAAGCTTTCTTT
TRBV4-3	TRBJ2-6	.	.	CASSQEVSSGANVLTF	TGCGCCAGCAGCCAAGAGGTTAGCTCTGGGGCCAACGTCCTGACTTTC
TRBV7-2	TRBJ2-2	TRBD2	few	CASSFAVPSGGDINTGELFF	TGTGCCAGCAGCTTTGCTGTACCCAGCGGGGGGGATATTAACACCGGGGAGCTGTTTTTT
TRBV12-3/TRBV12-4	TRBJ2-3	.	.	CASSLEGLVSDTQYF	TGTGCCAGCAGTTTGGAGGGATTAGTCTCAGATACGCAGTATTTT
TRBV30	TRBJ2-3	.	few	CAWSAIDTQYF	TGTGCCTGGAGTGCCATTGATACGCAGTATTTT
TRBV7-2	TRBJ2-7	.	few	CASSLVGEGEQYF	TGTGCCAGCAGCTTAGTAGGTGAGGGGGAGCAGTACTTC
TRBV4-3	TRBJ2-3	.	.	CASSQRRGTDTQYF	TGCGCCAGCAGCCAGCGGAGAGGCACAGATACGCAGTATTTT
TRBV7-2	TRBJ2-7	TRBD2	.	CASSLSGATPYEQYF	TGTGCCAGCAGCTTAAGCGGGGCTACTCCCTACGAGCAGTACTTC
TRBV20-1	TRBJ2-3	.	.	CSARDPGTHSTDTQYF	TGCAGTGCTAGAGACCCGGGGACACATAGCACAGATACGCAGTATTTT
TRBV18	TRBJ2-7	.	few	CASSPQAYEQYF	TGTGCCAGCTCACCACAGGCCTACGAGCAGTACTTC
TRBV11-3	TRBJ2-2	TRBD2	.	CASSLERTSGDTGELFF	TGTGCCAGCAGCTTAGAGAGGACTAGCGGAGACACCGGGGAGCTGTTTTTT
TRBV30	TRBJ2-1	.	few	CAWAPPVYNEQFF	TGTGCCTGGGCCCCCCCCGTCTACAATGAGCAGTTCTTC
TRBV7-2	TRBJ2-7	TRBD2	few	CASSFHTSGPSYEQYF	TGTGCCAGCAGCTTTCACACTAGCGGCCCCTCCTACGAGCAGTACTTC